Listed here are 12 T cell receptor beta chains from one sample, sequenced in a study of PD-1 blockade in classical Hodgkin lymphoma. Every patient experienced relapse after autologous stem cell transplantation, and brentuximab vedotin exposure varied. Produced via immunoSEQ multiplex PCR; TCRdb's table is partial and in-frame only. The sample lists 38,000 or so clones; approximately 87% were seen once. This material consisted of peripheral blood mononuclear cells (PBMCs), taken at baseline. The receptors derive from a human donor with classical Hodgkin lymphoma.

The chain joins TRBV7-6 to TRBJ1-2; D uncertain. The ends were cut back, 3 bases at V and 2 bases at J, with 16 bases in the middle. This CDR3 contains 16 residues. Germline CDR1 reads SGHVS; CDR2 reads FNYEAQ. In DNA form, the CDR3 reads TGTGCCAGCAGCTTCCTAGCCAGCGACGAAAACTATGGCTACACCTTC. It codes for CASSFLASDENYGYTF.

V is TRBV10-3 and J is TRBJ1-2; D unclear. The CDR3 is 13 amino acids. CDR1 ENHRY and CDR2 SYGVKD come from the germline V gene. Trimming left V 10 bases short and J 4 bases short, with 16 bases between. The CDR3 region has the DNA TGTGCCACCCAAACACGGGATTTCTATGGCTACACCTTC. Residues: CATQTRDFYGYTF.

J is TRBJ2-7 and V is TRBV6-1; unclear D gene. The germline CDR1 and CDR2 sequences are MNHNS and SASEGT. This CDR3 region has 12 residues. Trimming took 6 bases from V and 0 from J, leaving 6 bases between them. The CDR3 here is CASRQSSYEQYF. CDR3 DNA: TGTGCCAGCAGACAGAGCTCCTACGAGCAGTACTTC.

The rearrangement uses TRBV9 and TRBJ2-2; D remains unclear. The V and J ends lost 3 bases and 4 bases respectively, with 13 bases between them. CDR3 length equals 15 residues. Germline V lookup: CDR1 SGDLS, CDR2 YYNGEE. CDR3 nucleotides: TGTGCCAGCAGCGCCCCTGAACTTGGCACCGGGGAGCTGTTTTTT. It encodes CASSAPELGTGELFF.

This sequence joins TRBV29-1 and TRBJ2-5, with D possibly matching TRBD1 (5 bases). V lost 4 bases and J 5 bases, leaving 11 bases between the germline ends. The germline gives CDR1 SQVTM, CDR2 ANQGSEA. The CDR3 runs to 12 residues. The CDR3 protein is CSVAQSGETQYF. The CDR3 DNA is TGCAGCGTTGCACAGTCAGGGGAGACCCAGTACTTC.

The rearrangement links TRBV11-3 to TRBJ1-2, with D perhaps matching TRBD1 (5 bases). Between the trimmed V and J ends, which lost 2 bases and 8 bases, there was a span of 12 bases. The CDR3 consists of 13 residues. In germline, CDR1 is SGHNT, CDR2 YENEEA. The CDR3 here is CASSLSAGYGYTF. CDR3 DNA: TGTGCCAGCAGCTTAAGTGCAGGGTACGGCTACACCTTC.

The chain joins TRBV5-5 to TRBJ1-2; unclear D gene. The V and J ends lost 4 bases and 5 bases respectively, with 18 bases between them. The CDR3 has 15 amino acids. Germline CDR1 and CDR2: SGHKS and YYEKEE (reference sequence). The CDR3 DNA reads TGTGCCAGCAGCCTAGAGTCTCCGGGCAATTATGGCTACACCTTC. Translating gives CASSLESPGNYGYTF.

The CDR3 nucleotides read TGTGCCAGCAGCTTAGCTCGGGAGTGGCAAGAGACCCAGTACTTC. This gives the protein CASSLAREWQETQYF. The chain employs TRBV7-2 and TRBJ2-5; D possibly corresponds to TRBD2 (6 bases). The CDR3 is made up of 15 amino acids. CDR1 SGHTA and CDR2 FQGNSA come from the germline V gene. V shed 0 bases and J shed 2 bases, with 10 bases lying between them.

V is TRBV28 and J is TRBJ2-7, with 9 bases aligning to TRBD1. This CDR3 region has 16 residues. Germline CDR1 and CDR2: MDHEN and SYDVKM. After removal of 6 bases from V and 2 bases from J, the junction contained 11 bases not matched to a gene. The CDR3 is CASSSSTGQGTYEQYF. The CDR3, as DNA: TGTGCCAGCAGCTCCAGTACGGGACAGGGTACCTACGAGCAGTACTTC. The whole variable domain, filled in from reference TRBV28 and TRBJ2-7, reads DVKVTQSSRYLVKRTGEKVFLECVQDMDHENMFWYRQDPGLGLRLIYFSYDVKMKEKGDIPEGYSVSREKKERFSLILESASTNQTSMYLCASSSSTGQGTYEQYFGPGTRLTVT.

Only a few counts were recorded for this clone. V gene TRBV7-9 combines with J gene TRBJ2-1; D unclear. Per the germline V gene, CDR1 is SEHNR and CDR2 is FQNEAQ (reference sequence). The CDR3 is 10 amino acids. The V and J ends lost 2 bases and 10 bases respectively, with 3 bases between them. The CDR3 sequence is CASSLLEQFF. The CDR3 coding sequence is TGTGCCAGCAGCTTACTAGAGCAGTTCTTC.

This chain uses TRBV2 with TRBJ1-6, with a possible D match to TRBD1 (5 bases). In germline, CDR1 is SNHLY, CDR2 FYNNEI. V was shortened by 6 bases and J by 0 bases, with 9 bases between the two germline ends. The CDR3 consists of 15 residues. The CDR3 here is CASRSQGSYNSPLHF. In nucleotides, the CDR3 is TGTGCCAGCAGGTCCCAGGGCTCCTATAATTCACCCCTCCACTTT.

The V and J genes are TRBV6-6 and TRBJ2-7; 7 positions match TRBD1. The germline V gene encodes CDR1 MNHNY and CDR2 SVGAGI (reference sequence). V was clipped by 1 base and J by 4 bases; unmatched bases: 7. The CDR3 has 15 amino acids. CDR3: CASSYLYRGRYEQYF. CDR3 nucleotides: TGTGCCAGCAGTTACTTATACAGGGGACGGTACGAGCAGTACTTC.